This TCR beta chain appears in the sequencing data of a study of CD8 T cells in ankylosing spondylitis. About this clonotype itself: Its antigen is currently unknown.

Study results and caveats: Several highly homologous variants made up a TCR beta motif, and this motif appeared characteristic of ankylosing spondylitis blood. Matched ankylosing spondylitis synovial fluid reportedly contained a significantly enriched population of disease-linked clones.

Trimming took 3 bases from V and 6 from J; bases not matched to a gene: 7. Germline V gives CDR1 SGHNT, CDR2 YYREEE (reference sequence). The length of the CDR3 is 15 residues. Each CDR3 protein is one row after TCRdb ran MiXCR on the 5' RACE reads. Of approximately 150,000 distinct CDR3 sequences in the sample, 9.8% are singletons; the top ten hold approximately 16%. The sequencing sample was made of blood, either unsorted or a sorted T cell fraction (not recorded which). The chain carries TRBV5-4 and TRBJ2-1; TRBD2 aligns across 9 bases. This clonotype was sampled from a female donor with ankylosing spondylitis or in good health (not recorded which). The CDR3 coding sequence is TGTGCCAGCAGCTGGAAGCGGGAGGCCAGCAATGAGCAGTTCTTC. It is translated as CASSWKREASNEQFF.